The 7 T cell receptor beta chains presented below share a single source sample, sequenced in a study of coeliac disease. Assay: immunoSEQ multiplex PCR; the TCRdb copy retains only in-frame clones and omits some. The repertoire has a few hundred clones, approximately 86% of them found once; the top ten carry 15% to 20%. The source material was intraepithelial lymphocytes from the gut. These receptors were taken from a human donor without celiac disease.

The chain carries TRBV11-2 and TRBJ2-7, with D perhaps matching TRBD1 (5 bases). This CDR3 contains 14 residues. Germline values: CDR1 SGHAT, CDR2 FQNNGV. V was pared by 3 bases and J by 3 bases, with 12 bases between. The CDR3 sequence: CASSLPGQSYEQYF. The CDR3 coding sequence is TGTGCCAGCAGCTTGCCCGGACAAAGCTACGAGCAGTACTTC.

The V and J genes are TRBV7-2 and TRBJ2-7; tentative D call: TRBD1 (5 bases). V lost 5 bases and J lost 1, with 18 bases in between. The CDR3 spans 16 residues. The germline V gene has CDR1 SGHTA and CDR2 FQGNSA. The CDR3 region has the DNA TGTGCCAGCAGCCCCTACCTCTCCAGGGCATCCTACGAGCAGTACTTC. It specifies CASSPYLSRASYEQYF. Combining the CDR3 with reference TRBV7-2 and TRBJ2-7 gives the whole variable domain GAGVSQSPSNKVTEKGKDVELRCDPISGHTALYWYRQSLGQGLEFLIYFQGNSAPDKSGLPSDRFSAERTGGSVSTLTIQRTQQEDSAVYLCASSPYLSRASYEQYFGPGTRLTVT.

The chain's CDR3 is CASSTTGSYEQYF. DNA of the CDR3: TGTGCCAGCAGTACCACAGGGTCCTACGAGCAGTACTTC. The chain employs TRBV6-5 and TRBJ2-7, with TRBD1 as a possible D gene (6 bases). The CDR3 runs to 13 residues. Germline V gives CDR1 MNHEY, CDR2 SVGAGI. V was cut by 5 bases and J by 1 base, with 9 bases left in between.

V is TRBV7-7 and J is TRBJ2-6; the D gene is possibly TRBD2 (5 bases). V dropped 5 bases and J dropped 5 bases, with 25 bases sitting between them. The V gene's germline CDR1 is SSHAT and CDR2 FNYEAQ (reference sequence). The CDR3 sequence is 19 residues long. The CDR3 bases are TGTGCCAGCAGCCATGCGGGTAAGTGGCCACAAAGTCGGGCCAACGTCCTGACTTTC. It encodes CASSHAGKWPQSRANVLTF.

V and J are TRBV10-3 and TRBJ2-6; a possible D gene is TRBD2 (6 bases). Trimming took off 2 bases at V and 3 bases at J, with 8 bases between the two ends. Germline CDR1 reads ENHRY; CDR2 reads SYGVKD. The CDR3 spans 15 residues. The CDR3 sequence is CAISEGDFGANVLTF. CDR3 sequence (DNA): TGTGCCATCAGTGAGGGGGACTTTGGGGCCAACGTCCTGACTTTC.

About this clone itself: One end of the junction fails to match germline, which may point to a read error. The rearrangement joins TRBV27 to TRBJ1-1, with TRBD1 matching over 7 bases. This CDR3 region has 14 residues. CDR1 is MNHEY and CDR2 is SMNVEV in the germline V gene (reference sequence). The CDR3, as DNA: TGTGCCAGCAGAAGCTTCACAGGGGTAACTGGAGCTTTCTTT. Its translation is CASRSFTGVTGAFF.

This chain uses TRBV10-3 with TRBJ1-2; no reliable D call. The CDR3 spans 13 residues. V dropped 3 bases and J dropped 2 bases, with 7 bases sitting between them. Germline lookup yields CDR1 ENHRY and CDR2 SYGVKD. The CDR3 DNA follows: TGTGCCATCAGTGATGGCCAAAACTATGGCTACACCTTC. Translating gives CAISDGQNYGYTF.